This paragraph reports one T cell receptor (beta chain). Its antigen is as yet unknown. The data stem from a study of cytomegalovirus exposure and HLA in healthy donors. The wider study: Drawn from HLA-typed donors, about 85 million unique TCRs were held in an early data release.

The ends were cut back, 8 bases at V and 0 bases at J, with 14 bases in the middle. The CDR3 consists of 15 residues. Germline lookup yields CDR1 SGHVS and CDR2 FQNEAQ. The PCR was carried out with 60 Vbeta primers and 13 Jbeta primers. Profiling relied on immunoSEQ multiplex PCR, and the TCRdb table lists in-frame clones only, not all of them. Counted here are 120,000 or so clones, around 70% occurring once; the ten biggest clones make up approximately 10%. General study results and limits: Per published reports, the classifier diagnosed cytomegalovirus status with high specificity and sensitivity. HLA alleles showed associations with 16,951 TCR beta sequences in a later analysis, at a 0.05 false discovery rate.

This rearrangement joins TRBV7-8 to TRBJ1-3; possibly TRBD1 for D (5 bases). The sequenced sample consisted of PBMCs. The TCR sequence derives from a woman aged 45-59 years in good health and CMV-seropositive. The CDR3, as DNA: TGTGCCAGCCACCCGTTGGGGCCCTCTGGAAACACCATATATTTT. Protein product: CASHPLGPSGNTIYF.